The 30 T cell receptor beta chains listed next were all sequenced from one sample in a study of tumor-infiltrating lymphocytes in localized non-small cell lung cancer. Measured with immunoSEQ multiplex PCR; TCRdb has only the in-frame clones, and not every one. Among 7,000 or so clones listed, roughly three quarters were seen once. Sequencing was done on a sample of uninvolved lung tissue not adjacent to the tumor. The receptors originated from a human donor with non-small cell lung cancer.

The table lists this clone with a few counts. The chain couples TRBV5-1 to TRBJ2-2; 8 positions agree with TRBD1. CDR3 length equals 14 residues. V dropped 5 bases and J dropped 1; count of bases not matched to a gene: 1. Germline V CDR1 and CDR2: SGHRS, YFSETQ. This chain's CDR3 is CASRGTGNTGELFF. The CDR3 region has the DNA TGCGCCAGCAGAGGGACAGGGAACACCGGGGAGCTGTTTTTT.

This sequence joins TRBV19 and TRBJ2-3; D not resolved. V was clipped by 3 bases and J by 4 bases, with 8 bases between them. The germline V gene encodes CDR1 LNHDA and CDR2 SQIVND (reference sequence). The length of the CDR3 is 13 residues. The CDR3 loop reads CASSIQDPDTQYF. The CDR3, as DNA: TGTGCCAGTAGTATTCAGGACCCAGATACGCAGTATTTT.

To note about this clone: Other nucleotide sequences in the sample specify the same CDR3. This chain links TRBV19 with TRBJ1-2; D remains ambiguous. Germline lookup yields CDR1 LNHDA and CDR2 SQIVND (reference sequence). The CDR3 sequence is 13 residues long. V lost 11 bases and J 5 bases, leaving 18 bases between the germline ends. CDR3 coding DNA: TGTGCCTCGAGGCGGGAAGTAGAGTATGGCTACACCTTC. Its translation is CASRREVEYGYTF.

This sequence joins TRBV30 and TRBJ2-3; 14 bases are a match to TRBD2. This CDR3 is built from 16 residues. Germline V CDR1 and CDR2: GTSNPN, SVGIG (reference sequence). V shed 3 bases, J shed 5 bases, and the junction held 7 bases outside the gene matches. For the CDR3, the DNA is TGTGCCTGGAGCAAAGGACTAGCGGGAGGAGGAGATACGCAGTATTTT. It codes for CAWSKGLAGGGDTQYF.

V and J are TRBV27 and TRBJ2-7; D is uncertain. The CDR3 consists of 12 residues. V lost 8 bases and J 4 bases, leaving 12 bases between the germline ends. From germline, CDR1 is MNHEY and CDR2 SMNVEV (reference sequence). CDR3 sequence (DNA): TGTGCCAGCGATACTGGCACTTACGAGCAGTACTTC. Amino acid sequence: CASDTGTYEQYF.

This sequence joins TRBV6-6 and TRBJ2-3, with D possibly matching TRBD2 (6 bases). The germline gives CDR1 MNHNY, CDR2 SVGAGI (reference sequence). CDR3 length: 14 amino acids. V lost 6 bases and J lost 0, with 10 bases in between. CDR3 DNA: TGTGCCAGCAGCCGGGACTCTAGCACAGATACGCAGTATTTT. Translating gives CASSRDSSTDTQYF.

V gene TRBV5-1 combines with J gene TRBJ1-4; D gene unclear. The ends were cut back, 7 bases at V and 0 bases at J, with 13 bases in the middle. The CDR3 contains 15 residues. CDR1 is SGHRS, CDR2 YFSETQ, per germline. DNA for the CDR3: TGCGCCAGCCAGATAGACGGGTCAACTAATGAAAAACTGTTTTTT. This codes for CASQIDGSTNEKLFF. The variable domain in full, completed from reference TRBV5-1 and TRBJ1-4, reads KAGVTQTPRYLIKTRGQQVTLSCSPISGHRSVSWYQQTPGQGLQFLFEYFSETQRNKGNFPGRFSGRQFSNSRSEMNVSTLELGDSALYLCASQIDGSTNEKLFFGSGTQLSVL.

This rearrangement joins TRBV28 to TRBJ1-4; 8 positions agree with TRBD1. V lost 4 bases and J lost 5; bases outside the gene matches: 9. This CDR3 comprises 16 residues. From germline, CDR1 is MDHEN and CDR2 SYDVKM. The CDR3 DNA sequence: TGTGCCAGCAGTTGGGGAACAGGGGGGACCAATGAAAAACTGTTTTTT. Translating it yields CASSWGTGGTNEKLFF.

The rearrangement uses TRBV7-2 and TRBJ2-3; D may be TRBD2 (6 bases). Trimming stripped 6 bases from V and 5 bases from J, with 15 bases between. The CDR3 totals 14 residues. The germline CDR1 and CDR2 sequences are SGHTA and FQGNSA. The CDR3 coding sequence is TGTGCCAGCAGGGCGGGACTCACACGAGATACGCAGTATTTT. Residues: CASRAGLTRDTQYF.

CDR3 sequence (DNA): TGCGCCAGCAGCTTGGCCCCGGACAGCTACGAGCAGTACTTC. Its protein is CASSLAPDSYEQYF. V is TRBV5-1 and J is TRBJ2-7; D possibly corresponds to TRBD1 (6 bases). CDR1 and CDR2 from the germline V gene are SGHRS and YFSETQ. The V gene lost 0 bases and the J gene lost 3 bases, with 10 bases spanning the gap. The CDR3 runs to 14 residues.

The chain couples TRBV28 to TRBJ1-2; the D gene is possibly TRBD1 (6 bases). The CDR3 has 15 residues. Per germline, CDR1 MDHEN and CDR2 SYDVKM. V shed 4 bases and J shed 5 bases, with 17 bases lying between them. As DNA, the CDR3 is TGTGCCAGCAGTTCCGGGGGGGCCAGCGCATATGGCTACACCTTC. It encodes CASSSGGASAYGYTF.

The genes are TRBV19 and TRBJ1-1, with D possibly matching TRBD1 (5 bases). V lost 5 bases, J lost 4 bases, and 11 bases lay in between. The CDR3 runs to 13 residues. CDR1 LNHDA and CDR2 SQIVND come from the germline V gene (reference sequence). The CDR3 spells CASSPGRATEAFF. The CDR3 coding sequence is TGTGCCAGTAGTCCGGGACGAGCCACTGAAGCTTTCTTT.

This chain uses TRBV28 with TRBJ2-2; 10 bases match TRBD1. The CDR3 has 18 residues. J gave up 5 bases and V 6 bases, and 15 bases lay outside the gene matches. Germline values: CDR1 MDHEN, CDR2 SYDVKM. The DNA of the CDR3 is TGTGCCAGCAGCAGTAGCTCCGGGACAGGGGTTCAGACCGGGGAGCTGTTTTTT. Protein: CASSSSSGTGVQTGELFF.

The V call is TRBV7-9, the J call TRBJ2-3; D call uncertain. The V end was cut by 7 bases, the J end by 3 bases, with 23 bases between. Germline V CDR1 and CDR2: SEHNR, FQNEAQ (reference sequence). CDR3 length equals 17 residues. This chain's CDR3 is CASIYPGREQPTDTQYF. The CDR3, as DNA: TGTGCCAGCATCTATCCCGGTCGTGAACAGCCAACAGATACGCAGTATTTT.

The genes are TRBV10-3 and TRBJ1-4; tentatively, D is TRBD1 (6 bases). This CDR3 spans 15 amino acids. Germline loops: CDR1 ENHRY, CDR2 SYGVKD. Trimming left V 0 bases short and J 6 bases short, with 11 bases between. As DNA, the CDR3 is TGTGCCATCAGTGAGTCTAGGGGGTCCGATGAAAAACTGTTTTTT. Translation gives CAISESRGSDEKLFF.

The gene calls are TRBV5-4 and TRBJ1-2; 7 bases agree with TRBD1. Germline CDR1 reads SGHNT; CDR2 reads YYREEE (reference sequence). There are 12 residues in the CDR3. Trimming cost V 4 bases and J 4 bases; bases outside gene matches: 1. CDR3: CASSRDSYGYTF. CDR3 in DNA: TGTGCCAGCAGCCGGGACAGCTATGGCTACACCTTC.

The chain employs TRBV28 and TRBJ2-3; D gene ambiguous. This CDR3 is built from 11 residues. Trimming took 6 bases from V and 4 from J, leaving 5 bases between them. From germline, CDR1 is MDHEN and CDR2 SYDVKM. The DNA of the CDR3 is TGTGCCAGCAGGGGGTCAGATACGCAGTATTTT. Amino acids: CASRGSDTQYF.

DNA for the CDR3: TGCAGTGCCCCGCGGCGCTACGAGCAGTACTTC. Translated, it gives CSAPRRYEQYF. V gene TRBV20-1 combines with J gene TRBJ2-7; no firm D call. The CDR3 is 11 amino acids. V lost 6 bases to trimming and J lost 3 bases, with 9 bases between them. Germline V lookup: CDR1 DFQATT, CDR2 SNEGSKA (reference sequence).

The V gene is TRBV7-6, the J gene TRBJ1-6, with 7 bases that match TRBD1. This CDR3 contains 14 residues. Trimming removed 5 bases from V and 9 bases from J; junction bases left unmatched: 7. CDR1 is SGHVS and CDR2 is FNYEAQ in the germline V gene. Here the CDR3 DNA reads TGTGCCAGCAGCCAGGGGGAATTGACTTCACCCCTCCACTTT. This codes for CASSQGELTSPLHF. Variable domain in full (rest from reference TRBV7-6 and TRBJ1-6): GAGVSQSPRYKVTKRGQDVALRCDPISGHVSLYWYRQALGQGPEFLTYFNYEAQQDKSGLPNDRFSAERPEGSISTLTIQRTEQRDSAMYRCASSQGELTSPLHFGNGTRLTVT.

The chain combines TRBV4-1 with TRBJ1-1; 7 bases match TRBD1. The CDR3 runs to 16 residues. The V segment lost 4 bases and the J segment 3 bases; nucleotides outside the gene matches: 11. The germline gives CDR1 MGHRA, CDR2 YSYEKL. For the CDR3, the DNA is TGCGCCAGCAGCCGAAGACCAGACAGGGTGGACACTGAAGCTTTCTTT. It specifies CASSRRPDRVDTEAFF.

This sequence joins TRBV28 and TRBJ2-4; 11 bases line up with TRBD1. Germline CDR1 MDHEN, CDR2 SYDVKM. This CDR3 spans 17 amino acids. J lost 0 bases, V lost 5 bases, and 6 bases had no gene match. CDR3 sequence (DNA): TGTGCCAGCAGTAGGGGGACAGGGGGTTTAGCCAAAAACATTCAGTACTTC. Residues: CASSRGTGGLAKNIQYF.

J is TRBJ1-1 and V is TRBV14; D unclear. This CDR3 comprises 15 residues. Trimming cost V 0 bases and J 4 bases, with 12 bases left between them. Germline V gene sequence: CDR1 SGHDN, CDR2 FVKESK. CDR3 sequence reads: CASSQDSWGGTEAFF. The CDR3 DNA reads as TGTGCCAGCAGCCAAGATTCTTGGGGAGGCACTGAAGCTTTCTTT. Looking up the rest from reference TRBV14 and TRBJ1-1 gives the full variable domain: EAGVTQFPSHSVIEKGQTVTLRCDPISGHDNLYWYRRVMGKEIKFLLHFVKESKQDESGMPNNRFLAERTGGTYSTLKVQPAELEDSGVYFCASSQDSWGGTEAFFGQGTRLTVV.

The rearrangement uses TRBV6-1 and TRBJ1-6; unclear D gene. V lost 10 bases and J 4 bases, leaving 8 bases between the germline ends. CDR3 length equals 12 residues. Germline lookup yields CDR1 MNHNS and CDR2 SASEGT. Here the CDR3 reads CATGAYNSPLHF. CDR3 coding DNA: TGTGCCACCGGAGCTTATAATTCACCCCTCCACTTT.

This clone was seen more than once but under ten times. The rearrangement links TRBV7-6 to TRBJ2-7; TRBD2 matches at 8 bases. CDR3 length: 15 amino acids. The V and J ends lost 5 bases and 9 bases, in that order; junction bases with no gene match: 15. Looked up from germline, CDR1 is SGHVS and CDR2 is FNYEAQ. CDR3 coding DNA: TGTGCCAGCAGCCCGGTGGGTAGCGGGATGGTAGTGCAGTACTTC. Translating gives CASSPVGSGMVVQYF.

This clone was observed a handful of times. V and J are TRBV5-1 and TRBJ2-7; TRBD1 might be the D (6 bases). The CDR3 runs to 13 residues. Germline V gene sequence: CDR1 SGHRS, CDR2 YFSETQ. V shed 4 bases and J shed 6 bases, with 14 bases lying between them. In DNA form, the CDR3 reads TGCGCCAGCAGCATCGGACAGTTGGGCGAGCAGTACTTC. This translates into CASSIGQLGEQYF.

The rearrangement uses TRBV11-2 and TRBJ1-2; 8 positions match TRBD1. The ends lost 6 bases at V and 11 bases at J; junction bases unmatched: 14. The CDR3 is 14 residues long. Germline values: CDR1 SGHAT, CDR2 FQNNGV. Here the CDR3 reads CASSSQPGTGRYTF. CDR3 coding DNA: TGTGCCAGCAGTTCACAGCCGGGGACAGGACGGTACACCTTC.

V usage is TRBV27 and J usage is TRBJ1-6, with TRBD1 identical over 8 bases. Trimming at V came to 5 bases and at J to 5 bases, leaving 2 bases not matched to a gene. The V gene's germline CDR1 is MNHEY and CDR2 SMNVEV (reference sequence). The CDR3 is 14 amino acids. The CDR3 spells CASSMGQDNSPLHF. In DNA form, the CDR3 reads TGTGCCAGCAGTATGGGACAGGATAATTCACCCCTCCACTTT.

In its sample, this clone was seen once. The chain carries TRBV10-3 and TRBJ2-1, with D possibly matching TRBD1 (6 bases). The CDR3 consists of 16 residues. Deletions cut 3 bases from V and 0 bases from J, with 12 bases between. In germline, CDR1 is ENHRY, CDR2 SYGVKD. CDR3 residues: CAISDPRGSSYNEQFF. CDR3 nucleotides: TGTGCCATCAGTGACCCCAGGGGTAGCTCCTACAATGAGCAGTTCTTC.

V is TRBV2 and J is TRBJ1-1, with D perhaps matching TRBD1 (6 bases). CDR3 length: 13 amino acids. V was shortened by 5 bases and J by 1 base, with 8 bases between the two germline ends. Germline V CDR1 and CDR2: SNHLY, FYNNEI. The CDR3 DNA reads TGTGCCAGCAGTTCAGGGGAGAACACTGAAGCTTTCTTT. As protein: CASSSGENTEAFF.

V usage is TRBV5-1 and J usage is TRBJ2-3, with 7 bases that match TRBD2. The trim removed 2 bases at V and 5 bases at J, leaving 5 bases unmatched. Germline CDR1 SGHRS, CDR2 YFSETQ. The CDR3 length is 14 residues. The CDR3 region is CASSFISGGDTQYF. The CDR3 nucleotides read TGCGCCAGCAGCTTCATTTCGGGGGGAGATACGCAGTATTTT. Using reference TRBV5-1 and TRBJ2-3 for the parts outside the CDR3, the full variable domain is KAGVTQTPRYLIKTRGQQVTLSCSPISGHRSVSWYQQTPGQGLQFLFEYFSETQRNKGNFPGRFSGRQFSNSRSEMNVSTLELGDSALYLCASSFISGGDTQYFGPGTRLTVL.